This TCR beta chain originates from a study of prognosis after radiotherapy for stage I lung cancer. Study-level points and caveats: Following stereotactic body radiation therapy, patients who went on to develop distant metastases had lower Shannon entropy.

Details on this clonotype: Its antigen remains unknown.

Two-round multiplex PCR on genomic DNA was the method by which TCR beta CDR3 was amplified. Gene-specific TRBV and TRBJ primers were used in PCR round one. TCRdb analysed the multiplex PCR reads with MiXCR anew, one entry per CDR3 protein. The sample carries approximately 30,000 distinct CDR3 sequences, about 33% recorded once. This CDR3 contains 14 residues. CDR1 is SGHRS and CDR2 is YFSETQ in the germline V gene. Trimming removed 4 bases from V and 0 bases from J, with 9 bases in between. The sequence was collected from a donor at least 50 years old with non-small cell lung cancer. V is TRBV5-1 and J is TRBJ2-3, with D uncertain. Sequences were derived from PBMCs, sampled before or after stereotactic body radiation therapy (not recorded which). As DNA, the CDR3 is TGCGCCAGCAGCCCCCCGGACAGCACAGATACGCAGTATTTT. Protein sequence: CASSPPDSTDTQYF.